A single sample gave rise to the 4 T cell receptor beta chains below, sequenced in a study of T cells expressing NK-cell markers. From its re-call of the 5' RACE reads, TCRdb lists each CDR3 protein once, without DNA. Recorded for this sample: 350,000 to 450,000 distinct CDR3 sequences. The sample taken for sequencing was blood T cells: a sorted CD56 or NKG2C T cell subset, CD4+ or CD8+ T cells, or bulk PBMC T cells (not recorded which). The source of these receptors is a man aged 18-70 years in good health.

The chain couples TRBV2 to TRBJ2-5; TCRdb returns TRBD1, unconfirmable since there is no DNA. In germline, CDR1 is SNHLY, CDR2 FYNNEI. The CDR3 covers 15 residues. The CDR3 loop is CAARPRAGAQETQYF.

The chain recombines TRBV5-8 with TRBJ1-2. Germline V gene sequence: CDR1 SGHTS, CDR2 YDEGEE. The CDR3 runs 13 residues. The CDR3 reads CASSFGPRIRYTF. Supplemented by reference TRBV5-8 and TRBJ1-2, the full variable domain reads EAGVTQSPTHLIKTRGQQATLRCSPISGHTSVYWYQQALGLGLQFLLWYDEGEERNRGNFPPRFSGRQFPNYSSELNVNALELEDSALYLCASSFGPRIRYTFGSGTRLTVV.

The chain employs TRBV6-2 or TRBV6-3 and TRBJ2-1; TCRdb designates TRBD2, a call that cannot be tested without DNA. Germline V lookup: CDR1 MNHEY, CDR2 SVGEGT. This CDR3 contains 14 residues. The CDR3 loop reads CASSYGTRSNEQFF.

V usage is TRBV4-2 and J usage is TRBJ2-1. CDR1 and CDR2 (germline): LGHNA, YNFKEQ. The length of the CDR3 is 17 residues. Here the CDR3 reads CASSLEPRRSSYNEQFF.